The T cell receptor (beta chain) described here comes from a study of CD8 T cells in ankylosing spondylitis. Study outcomes and limitations: Ankylosing spondylitis blood appeared to be characterized by a TCR beta motif of roughly eight highly homologous variants. The clones that were linked to disease were reported to be significantly enriched in matched synovial fluid samples from ankylosing spondylitis patients.

At least ten counts were recorded for this clonotype. Its antigen is currently unknown. As the method for making TCR beta libraries, quantitative 5'-RACE with molecular barcodes was used. TCRdb reprocessed the 5' RACE reads via MiXCR and lists one record per CDR3 protein. In the table there are 500,000 to 650,000 distinct CDR3 sequences, roughly 5.3% of which are singletons. The CDR3 is 14 residues long. V was cut by 0 bases and J by 4 bases, with 7 bases left in between. CDR1 is DFQATT, CDR2 SNEGSKA, per germline (reference sequence). The chain is built from TRBV20-1 and TRBJ1-6, with a possible D match to TRBD1 (5 bases). This receptor was taken from a male donor with ankylosing spondylitis. Source material: blood, either unsorted or a sorted T cell fraction (not recorded which). The CDR3 spells CSARERQYNSPLHF. The CDR3, as DNA: TGCAGTGCTAGAGAGCGACAGTATAATTCACCCCTCCACTTT.